This is a list of T cell receptor beta chains from one sample in a study of cytomegalovirus exposure and HLA in healthy donors. Clones were read by immunoSEQ multiplex PCR, and TCRdb kept only the in-frame ones, dropping some. The sample consists of about 60,000 clones, about 70% of them appearing once. The sequencing input was PBMCs. The receptors shown here come from a woman aged 55-69 years in good health and CMV-seropositive. Each CDR3 is given with its conserved first and last residue. D genes are given only for firm matches. A row's size may be missing; if present it is once, few, many or a size class.

TRBV7-2	TRBJ2-3	NA	TRBD1	CASSLGTGGAGSDTQYF	TGTGCCAGCAGCTTAGGGACAGGGGGCGCTGGGTCAGATACGCAGTATTTT
TRBV18	TRBJ1-3	few	NA	CASSPPSRNTIYF	TGTGCCAGCTCACCACCCTCTCGAAACACCATATATTTT
TRBV6-5	TRBJ1-2	NA	NA	CASSYHDTGYTF	TGTGCCAGCAGTTACCATGACACTGGCTACACCTTC
TRBV19	TRBJ2-1	NA	NA	CASSIGSPYNEQFF	TGTGCCAGTAGTATTGGTAGCCCCTACAATGAGCAGTTCTTC
TRBV11-2	TRBJ2-2	NA	TRBD2	CASSAQTSARELFF	TGTGCCAGCAGCGCCCAGACTAGCGCCCGGGAGCTGTTTTTT
TRBV28	TRBJ1-2	NA	NA	CASSLWGREVYGYTF	TGTGCCAGCAGTTTATGGGGCAGGGAGGTCTATGGCTACACCTTC
TRBV6-5	TRBJ1-2	NA	TRBD1	CASSYLVTGFNYGYTF	TGTGCCAGCAGTTATCTAGTGACAGGGTTTAACTATGGCTACACCTTC
TRBV2	TRBJ2-6	NA	NA	CASSDEAGQPSGANVLTF	TGTGCCAGCAGTGATGAGGCAGGACAACCCTCTGGGGCCAACGTCCTGACTTTC
TRBV27	TRBJ2-7	NA	TRBD2	CASSTPGTSGSYEQYF	TGTGCCAGCAGTACCCCCGGGACTAGCGGATCCTACGAGCAGTACTTC
TRBV9	TRBJ1-1	NA	TRBD1	CASSVRDSTYTEAFF	TGTGCCAGCAGCGTCCGGGACAGCACTTACACTGAAGCTTTCTTT
TRBV9	TRBJ1-6	NA	NA	CASSVEPGKPLHF	TGTGCCAGCAGCGTAGAGCCGGGTAAACCCCTCCACTTT
TRBV19	TRBJ1-1	NA	TRBD1	CASSETGTGNTEAFF	TGTGCCAGTAGTGAAACCGGGACAGGGAACACTGAAGCTTTCTTT
TRBV11-2	TRBJ2-5	NA	NA	CASSFNRVGKTQYF	TGTGCCAGCAGCTTTAACAGGGTCGGTAAGACCCAGTACTTC
TRBV19	TRBJ1-6	NA	TRBD1	CASSDDRGWNSPLHF	TGTGCCAGTAGTGATGACAGGGGTTGGAATTCACCCCTCCACTTT
TRBV6-1	TRBJ1-5	many	NA	CASSQENQSQHF	TGTGCCAGCAGTCAAGAAAATCAGTCCCAGCATTTT
TRBV7-2	TRBJ1-2	NA	NA	CASSSTTDSYGYTF	TGTGCCAGCAGCTCCACGACAGACAGCTATGGCTACACCTTC
TRBV4-3	TRBJ1-1	NA	TRBD1	CASSQRAGGPTEAFF	TGCGCCAGCAGCCAGAGGGCAGGGGGCCCCACTGAAGCTTTCTTT
TRBV6-6	TRBJ1-5	NA	NA	CASSYSKTVNQPQHF	TGTGCCAGCAGTTACTCGAAAACAGTCAATCAGCCCCAGCATTTT
TRBV6-1	TRBJ2-1	NA	NA	CASSLIESSYNEQFF	TGTGCCAGCAGCTTGATAGAGAGCTCCTACAATGAGCAGTTCTTC
TRBV5-5	TRBJ2-7	NA	NA	CASPTGRPQYEQYF	TGTGCCAGCCCCACCGGGAGACCACAATACGAGCAGTACTTC
TRBV5-6	TRBJ1-3	NA	TRBD1	CASSRGQGAYTIYF	TGTGCCAGCAGCCGGGGACAGGGGGCTTACACCATATATTTT
TRBV5-3	TRBJ1-2	NA	NA	CARSLGPSTQGFYGYTF	TGTGCCAGAAGCTTGGGCCCTTCTACCCAGGGTTTCTATGGCTACACCTTC
TRBV7-3	TRBJ1-1	NA	NA	CASSPTPGGRTEAFF	TGTGCCAGCAGCCCAACCCCGGGTGGAAGGACTGAAGCTTTCTTT
TRBV6-4	TRBJ1-1	NA	NA	CASSDTQMNTEAFF	TGTGCCAGCAGTGATACACAGATGAACACTGAAGCTTTCTTT
TRBV6-5	TRBJ1-1	NA	TRBD1	CASSRQGAATEAFF	TGTGCCAGCAGTCGACAGGGGGCAGCGACTGAAGCTTTCTTT
TRBV4-1	TRBJ1-2	NA	NA	CASSQVRSLVGYTF	TGCGCCAGCAGCCAAGTTCGGTCCCTAGTGGGCTACACCTTC